A single sample is the source of the 21 T cell receptor beta chains below, sequenced in a study of identical twins. MiXCR, applied by TCRdb to the 5' RACE reads, yields one record per CDR3 protein. The table includes roughly 1,500,000 distinct CDR3 sequences, about 31% detected once. The sample taken for sequencing was cord blood. Receptors were obtained from a newborn girl in good health.

This chain uses TRBV27 with TRBJ2-1; 9 bases agree with TRBD2. This CDR3 is built from 19 residues. Trimming took 6 bases from V and 5 from J; bases not matched to a gene: 20. From germline, CDR1 is MNHEY and CDR2 SMNVEV (reference sequence). The CDR3 nucleotides are TGTGCCAGCAGCCCCCTCAGGAATTTGCGGGAGGGCCACGACAATGAGCAGTTCTTC. The encoded protein is CASSPLRNLREGHDNEQFF.

The rearrangement links TRBV12-3 or TRBV12-4 to TRBJ2-3; D perhaps matches TRBD1 (5 bases). This CDR3 contains 17 residues. V was trimmed by 1 base and J by 4 bases, leaving 18 bases between them. CDR3 sequence reads: CASSLGLTALTADTQYF. CDR3 DNA sequence: TGTGCCAGCAGTTTAGGGCTCACGGCCTTGACAGCAGATACGCAGTATTTT.

The V gene is TRBV29-1, the J gene TRBJ2-2, with 9 nucleotides matching TRBD2. There are 16 residues in the CDR3. Germline CDR1 and CDR2: SQVTM and ANQGSEA. With 2 bases clipped from V and 3 bases from J, the junction kept 7 bases outside the gene matches. CDR3 nucleotide sequence: TGCAGCGTTGAATCGGTAGCGGGGGCCTACACCGGGGAGCTGTTTTTT. This sequence encodes CSVESVAGAYTGELFF.

The V call is TRBV27, the J call TRBJ1-6; D is uncertain. The germline V and J ends were trimmed by 3 bases and 6 bases, with 12 bases remaining between them. In germline, CDR1 is MNHEY, CDR2 SMNVEV (reference sequence). This CDR3 region has 15 residues. The CDR3 sequence is CASSFQRPLNSPLHF. The CDR3 DNA reads as TGTGCCAGCAGTTTTCAGAGGCCCCTTAATTCACCCCTCCACTTT.

The chain combines TRBV6-6 with TRBJ2-5, with D perhaps TRBD2 (6 bases). V lost 2 bases, J lost 11 bases, and 24 bases lay in between. Germline V gives CDR1 MNHNY, CDR2 SVGAGI (reference sequence). This CDR3 region has 16 residues. This CDR3 is CASSYRAGLRVGEQYF. Here the CDR3 DNA reads TGTGCCAGCAGTTACCGGGCGGGACTCCGTGTCGGTGAGCAGTACTTC.

The gene calls are TRBV2 and TRBJ1-2; 9 bases fit TRBD1. The CDR3 spans 13 residues. Germline V gene lookup returns CDR1 SNHLY and CDR2 FYNNEI. J gave up 7 bases and V 1 base, and 1 base lay outside the gene matches. In DNA, the CDR3 is TGTGCCAGCAGTGAAGTGGGACAGGGTGGCTACACCTTC. This translates into CASSEVGQGGYTF.

The rearrangement links TRBV27 to TRBJ2-4, with TRBD1 identical over 10 bases. The DNA end is more similar to TRBJ2-7, so the J call may be wrong. Germline-derived CDR1 and CDR2 are MNHEY and SMNVEV (reference sequence). The CDR3 is made up of 15 amino acids. Here the CDR3 reads CASRPIDRGLDEQYF. CDR3 sequence (DNA): TGTGCCAGCAGACCTATCGACAGGGGGCTCGACGAGCAGTACTTC.

The chain uses TRBV9 and TRBJ2-3; the match to TRBD2 covers 14 bases. The V and J ends lost 0 bases and 1 base, in that order; junction bases with no gene match: 7. From germline, CDR1 is SGDLS and CDR2 YYNGEE. The CDR3 length is 19 residues. This chain's CDR3 is CASSVAGTSGSSRTDTQYF. The CDR3 region has the DNA TGTGCCAGCAGCGTAGCCGGGACTAGCGGGAGTTCCCGCACAGATACGCAGTATTTT. The full variable domain, its missing parts supplied by reference TRBV9 and TRBJ2-3, is DSGVTQTPKHLITATGQRVTLRCSPRSGDLSVYWYQQSLDQGLQFLIQYYNGEERAKGNILERFSAQQFPDLHSELNLSSLELGDSALYFCASSVAGTSGSSRTDTQYFGPGTRLTVL.

In its sample, this clonotype was seen a few times. The chain links TRBV4-2 to TRBJ1-1, with no clear D. The V and J ends lost 0 bases and 1 base respectively, with 12 bases between them. This CDR3 region has 16 residues. Germline-derived CDR1 and CDR2 are LGHNA and YNFKEQ. The CDR3 reads CASSQDLGRANTEAFF. CDR3 bases: TGTGCCAGCAGCCAAGATCTCGGAAGGGCGAACACTGAAGCTTTCTTT.

The CDR3 nucleotides read TGTGCCACCTGGAGCCCGAGAACCGGGGAGCTGTTTTTT. It is translated as CATWSPRTGELFF. The rearrangement joins TRBV24-1 to TRBJ2-2; D is unclear. There are 13 residues in the CDR3. Germline assignment: CDR1 KGHDR and CDR2 SFDVKD. V lost 9 bases, J lost 5 bases, and 12 bases lay in between.

The genes are TRBV25-1 and TRBJ2-5, with TRBD2 matching 10 bases. Germline lookup yields CDR1 MGHDK and CDR2 SYGVNS. The CDR3 is 16 amino acids. The junction had 15 bases not matched to a gene; V was cut back by 3 bases and J by 11 bases. This CDR3 reads CASSDQAGGTYNEQYF. Here the CDR3 DNA reads TGTGCCAGCAGTGACCAAGCGGGAGGGACCTACAATGAGCAGTACTTC. The variable domain in full, completed from reference TRBV25-1 and TRBJ2-5, reads EADIYQTPRYLVIGTGKKITLECSQTMGHDKMYWYQQDPGMELHLIHYSYGVNSTEKGDLSSESTVSRIRTEHFPLTLESARPSHTSQYLCASSDQAGGTYNEQYFGPGTRLLVL.

With regard to this clonotype: The junction departs from germline at one end; a sequencing error may be responsible. The chain is built from TRBV29-1 and TRBJ2-7; D call uncertain. Per the germline V gene, CDR1 is SQVTM and CDR2 is ANQGSEA. There are 11 residues in the CDR3. The CDR3 protein is CGVGVLYEQYF. Written as DNA, the CDR3 is TGCGGCGTTGGAGTACTCTACGAGCAGTACTTC.

This clonotype occurred a few times. The chain is built from TRBV3-1 and TRBJ1-1, with D possibly matching TRBD1 (6 bases). The V gene's germline CDR1 is LGHDT and CDR2 YNNKEL (reference sequence). The CDR3 length is 14 residues. V shed 8 bases and J shed 0 bases, with 13 bases lying between them. The CDR3: CASGGGLLNTEAFF. The CDR3, as DNA: TGTGCCAGCGGGGGGGGGCTTCTGAACACTGAAGCTTTCTTT.

The genes are TRBV27 and TRBJ2-4; TRBD1 might be the D (5 bases). Per germline, CDR1 MNHEY and CDR2 SMNVEV (reference sequence). The CDR3 runs to 13 residues. Trimming removed 3 bases at V and 5 bases at J, with 8 bases between. The CDR3 sequence: CASSFSRENIQYF. The DNA for the CDR3 is TGTGCCAGCAGTTTTAGCAGGGAAAACATTCAGTACTTC.

The chain carries TRBV5-1 and TRBJ2-5, with TRBD2 identical over 12 bases. CDR3 size: 15 residues. V dropped 4 bases and J dropped 3; count of bases not matched to a gene: 4. The germline gives CDR1 SGHRS, CDR2 YFSETQ. This chain's CDR3 is CASSTTSGRKETQYF. CDR3 DNA sequence: TGCGCCAGCAGCACGACTAGCGGGAGAAAAGAGACCCAGTACTTC.

The chain uses TRBV4-2 and TRBJ2-5; D unclear. Germline V gives CDR1 LGHNA, CDR2 YNFKEQ. The CDR3 has 15 residues. The V gene lost 0 bases and the J gene lost 2 bases, with 10 bases spanning the gap. In nucleotides, the CDR3 is TGTGCCAGCAGCCAAGATGGTCTACCGCAAGAGACCCAGTACTTC. This translates into CASSQDGLPQETQYF.

The chain links TRBV5-6 to TRBJ2-3; perhaps TRBD1 as D (5 bases). CDR3 length: 14 amino acids. Germline V gene data show CDR1 as SGHDT and CDR2 as YYEEEE. The ends were cut back, 2 bases at V and 6 bases at J, with 13 bases in the middle. The CDR3 is CASSFRLGVDTQYF. The CDR3 DNA follows: TGTGCCAGCAGCTTCCGTCTAGGGGTGGATACGCAGTATTTT.

This clonotype occurred many times. This chain links TRBV29-1 with TRBJ2-1; 7 nucleotides line up with TRBD1. The germline V gene has CDR1 SQVTM and CDR2 ANQGSEA. J lost 6 bases, V lost 6 bases, and 8 bases had no gene match. There are 13 residues in the CDR3. The chain's CDR3 is CSVASTGINEQFF. For the CDR3, the DNA is TGCAGCGTAGCCTCGACAGGGATCAATGAGCAGTTCTTC.

The chain combines TRBV6-1 with TRBJ2-5; D unresolved. V was clipped by 5 bases and J by 1 base, with 20 bases between them. The germline V gene encodes CDR1 MNHNS and CDR2 SASEGT. The CDR3 is 17 amino acids. CDR3 residues: CASSKNPGATTQETQYF. For the CDR3, the DNA is TGTGCCAGCAGTAAAAACCCCGGTGCTACCACCCAAGAGACCCAGTACTTC.

This clonotype was seen a few times. Just one base apart from a much larger clone, this may be a read error. The rearrangement uses TRBV7-9 and TRBJ2-7, with 8 bases identical to TRBD2. CDR3 length equals 14 residues. Germline V gene data show CDR1 as SEHNR and CDR2 as FQNEAQ (reference sequence). J was trimmed by 0 bases and V by 5 bases; bases with no gene match: 3. CDR3 in amino acids: CASSRSGNSYEQYF. Here the CDR3 DNA reads TGTGCCAGCAGCCGTAGCGGGAACTCCTACGAGCAGTACTTC.

CDR3 amino acids: CASSQDERRIYEQYF. DNA of the CDR3: TGCGCCAGCAGCCAAGACGAGCGCCGGATCTACGAGCAGTACTTC. The chain recombines TRBV4-1 with TRBJ2-7; D gene unclear. Per germline, CDR1 MGHRA and CDR2 YSYEKL. V lost 0 bases, J lost 3 bases, and 12 bases lay in between. This CDR3 contains 15 residues.